The subject of this entry is one T cell receptor beta chain. Original data processing: The assay estimated nucleated cells by amplifying reference gene primers. Sequencing was performed with immunoSEQ multiplex PCR; in TCRdb, only in-frame clones are kept and a portion is missing. V, J and clone size reflect that table, while D and trimming were determined from the DNA. The sample lists around 220,000 clones, about 93% occurring once. The record originates from a study of blood T cell repertoires in COVID-19. Study at large: T cells, B-cell-depleted T cells, or PBMCs supplied cDNA or gDNA.

This study enrolled people aged roughly 18 to 89 from 24 US geographic areas. Participants reported their clinical history, and cohort assignment relied on those reports. This TCR was sampled from a woman aged 18-29 years who had recovered from COVID-19. The sample taken for sequencing was PBMCs or T cells enriched from blood (not recorded which).

The CDR3 reads CASSQSRGLGNEQFF. The CDR3 bases are TGTGCCAGCAGCCAGTCAAGGGGGCTGGGCAATGAGCAGTTCTTC. The J gene is TRBJ2-1, the V gene TRBV3-1 (or the pseudogene TRBV3-2), with 7 nucleotides matching TRBD1. This CDR3 spans 15 amino acids. Trimming at V came to 3 bases and at J to 6 bases, leaving 8 bases not matched to a gene. Germline CDR1 is LGHDT and CDR2 is YNNKEL (reference sequence).